The 12 T cell receptor beta chains listed next were all sequenced from one sample in a study of cytomegalovirus exposure and HLA in healthy donors. Vbeta (60) and Jbeta (13) primers were used in the PCR. The repertoire was sequenced with immunoSEQ multiplex PCR; TCRdb's copy has only in-frame clones and lacks some. The sample shows around 150,000 clones, about three quarters of them seen only once. Material for sequencing was PBMCs. The receptor set was obtained from a man aged 35-49 years in good health and CMV-seronegative.

This clone was counted only a few times. The V and J genes are TRBV2 and TRBJ2-7; TRBD1 aligns across 8 bases. V shed 7 bases and J 6 bases; nucleotides not matched to a gene: 14. Germline V gene lookup returns CDR1 SNHLY and CDR2 FYNNEI. The length of the CDR3 is 15 residues. The CDR3 bases are TGTGCCAGCACTGCTAAGGGCCAGGGGGCGCGCGAGCAGTACTTC. Encoded protein: CASTAKGQGAREQYF.

The CDR3: CASRTSVYEQYF. The CDR3 bases are TGTGCCAGCAGGACTAGCGTTTACGAGCAGTACTTC. The chain employs TRBV6-1 and TRBJ2-5; TRBD2 matches at 8 bases. The J call could be wrong; TRBJ2-7 is a better fit for the DNA end. Looked up from germline, CDR1 is MNHNS and CDR2 is SASEGT. This CDR3 is 12 amino acids long.

In this sample, this clone turned up a few times. This chain uses TRBV14 with TRBJ1-3, with 9 bases lining up with TRBD1. The CDR3 is made up of 18 amino acids. The germline V gene has CDR1 SGHDN and CDR2 FVKESK. The ends lost 5 bases at V and 3 bases at J; junction bases unmatched: 14. The CDR3 sequence: CASSGWILAGQGGNTIYF. The CDR3 nucleotides are TGTGCCAGCAGCGGTTGGATCCTGGCGGGACAGGGTGGAAACACCATATATTTT.

The rearrangement links TRBV28 to TRBJ2-1, with TRBD1 identical over 7 bases. V dropped 3 bases and J dropped 4; count of bases not matched to a gene: 3. In germline, CDR1 is MDHEN, CDR2 SYDVKM. This CDR3 spans 14 amino acids. CDR3 in amino acids: CASSFRGQYNEQFF. The CDR3 region has the DNA TGTGCCAGCAGTTTTCGGGGACAGTACAATGAGCAGTTCTTC.

This rearrangement joins TRBV14 to TRBJ2-5, with 14 bases that match TRBD2. Unmatched junction bases numbered 8, after V lost 5 bases and J lost 0 bases. Germline CDR1 reads SGHDN; CDR2 reads FVKESK. The CDR3 loop spans 18 amino acids. This chain's CDR3 is CASSFRTSGGWYQETQYF. The CDR3 coding sequence is TGTGCCAGCAGCTTCCGGACTAGCGGGGGGTGGTACCAAGAGACCCAGTACTTC.

The chain links TRBV5-1 to TRBJ2-5; D remains ambiguous. CDR3 length: 14 amino acids. CDR1 is SGHRS, CDR2 YFSETQ, per germline. Trimming took 3 bases from V and 2 from J, leaving 11 bases between them. CDR3: CASSSPHAQETQYF. The DNA for the CDR3 is TGCGCCAGCAGCTCCCCCCATGCGCAAGAGACCCAGTACTTC.

There are a few counts of this clone. The chain joins TRBV4-1 to TRBJ2-3; 8 bases match TRBD2. Germline assignment: CDR1 MGHRA and CDR2 YSYEKL. The ends lost 6 bases at V and 0 bases at J; junction bases unmatched: 17. CDR3 length equals 19 residues. The CDR3 sequence is CASRPGLVRGVSSTDTQYF. CDR3 DNA sequence: TGCGCCAGCAGACCCGGACTAGTGCGGGGGGTATCGAGCACAGATACGCAGTATTTT.

The rearrangement links TRBV27 to TRBJ2-1; the D gene is possibly TRBD2 (5 bases). CDR1 is MNHEY and CDR2 is SMNVEV in the germline V gene (reference sequence). Trimming stripped 2 bases from V and 4 bases from J, with 12 bases between. The CDR3 is 15 amino acids. The DNA of the CDR3 is TGTGCCAGCAGTTTAGGGAGCTCCTCATACAATGAGCAGTTCTTC. It codes for CASSLGSSSYNEQFF.

The chain combines TRBV5-1 with TRBJ2-5; D possibly corresponds to TRBD2 (5 bases). The J call could be wrong; TRBJ2-7 is a better fit for the DNA end. Germline V CDR1 and CDR2: SGHRS, YFSETQ. The CDR3 is 14 residues long. The CDR3 DNA reads TGCGCCAGCAGCTGGAGCGGACGGGGATACGAGCAGTACTTC. As protein: CASSWSGRGYEQYF.

V is TRBV7-9 and J is TRBJ2-1; D gene unclear. With 3 bases removed from V and 8 bases from J, the gap between germline ends came to 5 bases. The CDR3 is 11 amino acids. The germline CDR1 and CDR2 sequences are SEHNR and FQNEAQ (reference sequence). The CDR3 DNA follows: TGTGCCAGCAGCTTCAATGATGAGCAGTTCTTC. Encoded protein: CASSFNDEQFF.

The chain has TRBV7-9 and TRBJ2-7; TRBD1 aligns across 7 bases. The CDR3 has 15 residues. Per the germline V gene, CDR1 is SEHNR and CDR2 is FQNEAQ (reference sequence). V shed 5 bases, J shed 0 bases, and the junction held 7 bases outside the gene matches. CDR3 in amino acids: CASSNGTAASYEQYF. The CDR3 coding sequence is TGTGCCAGCAGCAATGGGACAGCAGCCTCCTACGAGCAGTACTTC.

The V gene is TRBV4-1, the J gene TRBJ1-1; TRBD1 is a possible D gene (6 bases). From germline, CDR1 is MGHRA and CDR2 YSYEKL. Trimming pared 3 bases from V and 5 bases from J, leaving 13 bases between. The CDR3 totals 14 residues. DNA of the CDR3: TGCGCCAGCAGCCATAGAGGGAGGGGGACTGAAGCTTTCTTT. Protein: CASSHRGRGTEAFF.